The clone carrying this T cell receptor beta chain was counted ten times or more. TCR beta CDR3 regions were amplified from RNA transcripts. The HTBI primer set drove a first-round RT-PCR of the TCR CDR3. TCRdb passed the multiplex PCR reads through MiXCR, listing each CDR3 protein once. The sample contains 550,000 to 700,000 distinct CDR3 sequences, 40% to 55% of which appear only once. The data belong to a study of T cells in Graves' hyperthyroidism and ophthalmopathy. Diagnoses were made from clinical symptoms, serum measures (thyroxine and TRAb), thyroid ultrasound and orbital computed tomography. Losses at the gene ends were 4 bases for V and 5 bases for J; bases not matched to a gene: 7. Germline lookup yields CDR1 SNHLY and CDR2 FYNNEI. The CDR3 consists of 14 residues.

V usage is TRBV2 and J usage is TRBJ1-2, with 7 bases fitting TRBD1. Material: peripheral blood or thyroid tissue (not recorded which). This clonotype originated in an adult woman with Graves' disease, either hyperthyroidism or ophthalmopathy (not recorded which). CDR3 in amino acids: CASSAGQLFYGYTF. CDR3 DNA: TGTGCCAGCAGTGCGGGACAGCTTTTTTATGGCTACACCTTC. Together with reference TRBV2 and TRBJ1-2, the CDR3 gives the full variable domain: EPEVTQTPSHQVTQMGQEVILRCVPISNHLYFYWYRQILGQKVEFLVSFYNNEISEKSEIFDDQFSVERPDGSNFTLKIRSTKLEDSAMYFCASSAGQLFYGYTFGSGTRLTVV.